This T cell receptor (beta chain) stems from a study of tumor and adjacent non-tumor tissue in lung cancer. At the level of the study: There were around 11 adenocarcinoma, 2 squamous cell carcinoma and 1 small cell lung cancer cases. Each sample yielded millions of productive TCRbeta reads on average. Whole-study findings and limits: Shorter survival was associated with higher TCR diversity in tumors. Significantly higher TCR diversity was found in tumor than normal lung.

This sample's RNA came from whole unsorted tissue. The CDR3 runs 14 residues. The J segment lost 4 bases and the V segment lost 7 bases, leaving 9 bases of the junction unmatched. Germline values: CDR1 MNHEY, CDR2 SVGAGI. Notes on this clonotype: Its antigen is unknown.

TCRbeta libraries were built with three rounds of nested PCR, modified from ARM-PCR. TCRdb used MiXCR to reprocess the multiplex PCR reads, holding one entry per CDR3 protein. The repertoire has over 130,000 distinct CDR3 sequences, around 61% of them found once; the top ten carry about 20%. V is TRBV6-5 and J is TRBJ1-2; TRBD1 aligns across 7 bases. Sequencing was performed on lung tumor tissue. This TCR was sampled from a man between 60 and 70 years old with small cell lung cancer. CDR3 sequence: CASIEDRPRYGYTF. CDR3 bases: TGTGCCAGCATTGAGGACAGGCCTCGCTATGGCTACACCTTC.